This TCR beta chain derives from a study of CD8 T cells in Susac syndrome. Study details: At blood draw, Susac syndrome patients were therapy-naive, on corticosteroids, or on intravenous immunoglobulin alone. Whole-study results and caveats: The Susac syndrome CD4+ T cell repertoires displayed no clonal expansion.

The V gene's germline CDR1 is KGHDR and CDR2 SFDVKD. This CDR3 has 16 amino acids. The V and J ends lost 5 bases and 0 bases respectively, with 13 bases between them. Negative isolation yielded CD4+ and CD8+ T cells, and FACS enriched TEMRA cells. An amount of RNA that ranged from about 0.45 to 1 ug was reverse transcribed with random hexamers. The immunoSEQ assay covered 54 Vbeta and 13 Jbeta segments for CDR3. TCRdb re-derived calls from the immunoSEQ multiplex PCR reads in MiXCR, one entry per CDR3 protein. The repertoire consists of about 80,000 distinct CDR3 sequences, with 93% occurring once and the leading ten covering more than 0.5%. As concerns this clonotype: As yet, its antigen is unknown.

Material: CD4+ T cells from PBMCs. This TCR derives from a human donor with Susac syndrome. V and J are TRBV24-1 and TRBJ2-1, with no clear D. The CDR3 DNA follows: TGTGCCACCAGTGCCTACATCTCGTCCTCCTACAATGAGCAGTTCTTC. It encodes CATSAYISSSYNEQFF.